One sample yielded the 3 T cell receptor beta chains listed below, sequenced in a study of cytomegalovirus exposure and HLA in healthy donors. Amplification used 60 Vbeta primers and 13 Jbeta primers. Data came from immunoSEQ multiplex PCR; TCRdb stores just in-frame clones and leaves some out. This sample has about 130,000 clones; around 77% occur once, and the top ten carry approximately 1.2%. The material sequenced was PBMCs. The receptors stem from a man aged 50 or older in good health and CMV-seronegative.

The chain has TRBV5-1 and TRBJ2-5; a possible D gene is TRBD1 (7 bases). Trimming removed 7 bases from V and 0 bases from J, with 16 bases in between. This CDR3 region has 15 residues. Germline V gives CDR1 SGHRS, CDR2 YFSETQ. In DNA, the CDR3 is TGCGCCAGCTCCCTCCCAGGGGGGTACCAAGAGACCCAGTACTTC. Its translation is CASSLPGGYQETQYF.

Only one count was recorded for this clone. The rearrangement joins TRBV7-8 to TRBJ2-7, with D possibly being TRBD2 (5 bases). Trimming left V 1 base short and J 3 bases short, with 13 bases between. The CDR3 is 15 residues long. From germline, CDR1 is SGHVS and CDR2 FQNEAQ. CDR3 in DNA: TGTGCCAGCAGCTTAGGAGGGTATACCCTCTACGAGCAGTACTTC. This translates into CASSLGGYTLYEQYF.

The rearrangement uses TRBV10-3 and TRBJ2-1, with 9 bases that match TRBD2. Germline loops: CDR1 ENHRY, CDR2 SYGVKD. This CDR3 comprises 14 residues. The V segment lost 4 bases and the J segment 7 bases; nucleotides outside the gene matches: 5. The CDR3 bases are TGTGCCATCAGTGTGGCTAGCGGGAATAATGAGCAGTTCTTC. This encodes CAISVASGNNEQFF.